Below are 24 T cell receptor beta chains sequenced from a single sample in a study of CD8+ T cells in alopecia areata. cDNA prepared by RNA extraction and subsequent reverse transcription served as the template for sequencing. Here immunoSEQ multiplex PCR was the method, and the copy in TCRdb shows in-frame clones only, minus some. The sample shows 110,000 or so clones, 45% to 70% of them seen only once. Source material: CD8+ T cells sorted from blood. These receptors were collected from a human donor in good health.

This sequence joins TRBV29-1 and TRBJ2-5; 13 nucleotides line up with TRBD2. In germline, CDR1 is SQVTM, CDR2 ANQGSEA. J was trimmed by 5 bases and V by 6 bases; bases with no gene match: 6. CDR3 length: 14 amino acids. Written as DNA, the CDR3 is TGCAGCGTGCCGACTAGCGGGGGGTCGGAGACCCAGTACTTC. Translation gives CSVPTSGGSETQYF. The complete variable domain, with remaining parts taken from reference TRBV29-1 and TRBJ2-5, reads SAVISQKPSRDICQRGTSLTIQCQVDSQVTMMFWYRQQPGQSLTLIATANQGSEATYESGFVIDKFPISRPNLTFSTLTVSNMSPEDSSIYLCSVPTSGGSETQYFGPGTRLLVL.

V and J are TRBV6-5 and TRBJ1-2; 8 bases align to TRBD1. V shed 5 bases, J shed 8 bases, and the junction held 7 bases outside the gene matches. Germline CDR1 is MNHEY and CDR2 is SVGAGI. The CDR3 spans 13 residues. The CDR3 protein is CASSLGTGDGYTF. The CDR3 DNA reads TGTGCCAGCAGTCTGGGGACAGGCGACGGCTACACCTTC.

This chain links TRBV29-1 with TRBJ2-3; the D gene is possibly TRBD1 (5 bases). V was trimmed by 0 bases and J by 0 bases, leaving 16 bases between them. The germline V gene encodes CDR1 SQVTM and CDR2 ANQGSEA. This CDR3 comprises 17 residues. The CDR3 reads CSVEDLHRTPSTDTQYF. CDR3 nucleotides: TGCAGCGTTGAAGATCTTCACCGGACACCTAGCACAGATACGCAGTATTTT.

The rearrangement links TRBV6-6 to TRBJ2-7, with 11 nucleotides matching TRBD2. V was pared by 6 bases and J by 2 bases, with 0 bases of the junction left unmatched. The length of the CDR3 is 13 residues. Germline CDR1 is MNHNY and CDR2 is SVGAGI (reference sequence). The CDR3 protein is CASRLAGAYEQYF. For the CDR3, the DNA is TGTGCCAGCAGACTAGCGGGGGCCTACGAGCAGTACTTC.

A few counts support this clone. The CDR3 protein is CASSLGLGAADTQYF. CDR3 DNA: TGTGCCAGCAGCTTGGGGTTGGGAGCGGCAGATACGCAGTATTTT. The chain carries TRBV5-6 and TRBJ2-3, with a weak D call TRBD2 (5 bases). Germline CDR1 is SGHDT and CDR2 is YYEEEE. The CDR3 extends over 15 amino acids. V was pared by 0 bases and J by 4 bases, with 12 bases between.

The gene calls are TRBV4-3 and TRBJ1-2, with D hard to call. V lost 0 bases to trimming and J lost 5 bases, with 16 bases between them. Germline-derived CDR1 and CDR2 are LGHNA and YSLEER. The length of the CDR3 is 16 residues. CDR3 amino acids: CASSQEWAVGPYGYTF. The DNA of the CDR3 is TGCGCCAGCAGCCAAGAATGGGCCGTTGGCCCGTATGGCTACACCTTC.

The rearrangement links TRBV13 to TRBJ2-7; D call uncertain. The V end lost 3 bases, the J end lost 3 bases, and 3 bases lay between the germline ends. The CDR3 contains 11 residues. CDR1 PRHDT and CDR2 FYEKMQ come from the germline V gene (reference sequence). The CDR3 spells CASSFFYEQYF. In DNA form, the CDR3 reads TGTGCCAGCAGCTTCTTCTACGAGCAGTACTTC.

The rearrangement links TRBV10-2 to TRBJ1-5; 7 nucleotides align to TRBD1. This CDR3 has 14 amino acids. The germline V gene has CDR1 WSHSY and CDR2 SAAADI. V trimming: 5 bases; J trimming: 3 bases; junction bases outside the gene matches: 4. DNA for the CDR3: TGCGCCAGCAGTCGGACAGGCGACAATCAGCCCCAGCATTTT. This translates into CASSRTGDNQPQHF.

This clone was observed a few times. J is TRBJ1-1 and V is TRBV29-1; 9 bases agree with TRBD1. Germline CDR1 and CDR2: SQVTM and ANQGSEA. J was trimmed by 4 bases and V by 7 bases; bases with no gene match: 4. This CDR3 is built from 12 residues. CDR3 DNA sequence: TGCAGCGCTGGACAGGGGAGCACTGAAGCTTTCTTT. Amino acids: CSAGQGSTEAFF.

This chain uses TRBV5-1 with TRBJ2-5; 9 positions agree with TRBD2. The V segment lost 4 bases and the J segment 0 bases; nucleotides outside the gene matches: 16. Germline lookup yields CDR1 SGHRS and CDR2 YFSETQ. The CDR3 consists of 19 residues. The CDR3 loop is CASSPSRGSGGPYQETQYF. The CDR3 bases are TGCGCCAGCAGCCCCTCCCGGGGTAGCGGGGGCCCGTACCAAGAGACCCAGTACTTC.

The chain's CDR3 is CASSPFGASGDSYNEQFF. The CDR3 nucleotides read TGTGCCAGCAGCCCCTTTGGGGCTAGCGGGGACTCCTACAATGAGCAGTTCTTC. The rearrangement joins TRBV5-4 to TRBJ2-1; 9 bases are shared with TRBD2. In germline, CDR1 is SGHNT, CDR2 YYREEE (reference sequence). J was trimmed by 0 bases and V by 4 bases; bases with no gene match: 11. There are 18 residues in the CDR3.

The chain has TRBV9 and TRBJ2-2, with D perhaps given as TRBD1 or TRBD2 (5 bases each). V was trimmed by 4 bases and J by 7 bases, leaving 14 bases between them. CDR1 and CDR2 from the germline V gene are SGDLS and YYNGEE. The CDR3 has 14 residues. For the CDR3, the DNA is TGTGCCAGCAGCCCAAGAGGGGAGAACGGGGAGCTGTTTTTT. The encoded protein is CASSPRGENGELFF.

This clone was counted once. The J gene is TRBJ2-3, the V gene TRBV9; 9 bases align to TRBD2. The germline gives CDR1 SGDLS, CDR2 YYNGEE. V trimming: 2 bases; J trimming: 11 bases; junction bases outside the gene matches: 12. The CDR3 has 15 amino acids. CDR3: CASSVSGTSKGRQYF. In nucleotides, the CDR3 is TGTGCCAGCAGCGTCTCCGGGACTAGCAAAGGTCGGCAGTATTTT.

The rearrangement uses TRBV4-1 and TRBJ1-2; D is ambiguous. Germline assignment: CDR1 MGHRA and CDR2 YSYEKL. The V end lost 0 bases, the J end lost 6 bases, and 8 bases lay between the germline ends. The CDR3 is 13 amino acids. CDR3: CASSQDVIHGYTF. The CDR3 DNA sequence: TGCGCCAGCAGCCAAGACGTCATTCATGGCTACACCTTC.

This clone turned up a few times. This sequence joins TRBV25-1 and TRBJ2-1; D is unresolved. V shed 8 bases and J shed 0 bases, with 17 bases lying between them. This CDR3 is 16 amino acids long. CDR1 and CDR2 from the germline V gene are MGHDK and SYGVNS. This CDR3 reads CASAPRPSSSYNEQFF. The CDR3 DNA is TGTGCCAGCGCGCCTAGACCGAGCTCCTCCTACAATGAGCAGTTCTTC.

This clone was detected only a few times. CDR3 loop: CASNQQLNTGELFF. The CDR3 region has the DNA TGTGCCAGCAATCAGCAGCTGAACACCGGGGAGCTGTTTTTT. The genes are TRBV2 and TRBJ2-2; D remains ambiguous. Deletions cut 7 bases from V and 1 base from J, with 10 bases between. CDR1 is SNHLY, CDR2 FYNNEI, per germline. The CDR3 is 14 amino acids.

The chain is built from TRBV9 and TRBJ1-6; tentatively, D is TRBD1 (5 bases). V was pared by 0 bases and J by 9 bases, with 13 bases between. The CDR3 has 15 amino acids. Germline V lookup: CDR1 SGDLS, CDR2 YYNGEE. The CDR3 reads CASSVDGGDSSPLHF. The CDR3 DNA reads TGTGCCAGCAGCGTAGATGGGGGGGATTCTTCACCCCTCCACTTT.

This clone occurred once. V and J are TRBV19 and TRBJ2-3; D not resolved. Germline-derived CDR1 and CDR2 are LNHDA and SQIVND (reference sequence). V gave up 3 bases and J gave up 6 bases, with 4 bases separating them. The CDR3 runs 11 residues. CDR3 sequence: CASSMWDTQYF. CDR3 bases: TGTGCCAGTAGTATGTGGGATACGCAGTATTTT. Based on the CDR3 plus reference TRBV19 and TRBJ2-3, the full variable domain is DGGITQSPKYLFRKEGQNVTLSCEQNLNHDAMYWYRQDPGQGLRLIYYSQIVNDFQKGDIAEGYSVSREKKESFPLTVTSAQKNPTAFYLCASSMWDTQYFGPGTRLTVL.

The V and J genes are TRBV7-2 and TRBJ2-1; 8 bases are a match to TRBD2. Germline CDR1 is SGHTA and CDR2 is FQGNSA. CDR3 size: 12 residues. J lost 10 bases, V lost 1 base, and 0 bases had no gene match. The CDR3 region is CASSLGGGEQFF. The CDR3 DNA follows: TGTGCCAGCAGCTTAGGCGGGGGGGAGCAGTTCTTC.

This chain uses TRBV18 with TRBJ2-5, with 8 bases fitting TRBD2. The CDR3 loop spans 16 amino acids. In germline, CDR1 is KGHSH, CDR2 LQKENI. Trimming at V came to 2 bases and at J to 2 bases, leaving 7 bases not matched to a gene. The CDR3 region is CASSPKLAGKQETQYF. CDR3 in DNA: TGTGCCAGCTCACCAAAGTTAGCGGGGAAACAAGAGACCCAGTACTTC.

The J gene is TRBJ2-7, the V gene TRBV29-1; 7 bases are a match to TRBD2. J was trimmed by 3 bases and V by 5 bases; bases with no gene match: 4. CDR1 is SQVTM and CDR2 is ANQGSEA in the germline V gene. The CDR3 is made up of 12 amino acids. The CDR3 coding sequence is TGCAGCGTTACCCGGGGGGACTACGAGCAGTACTTC. It encodes CSVTRGDYEQYF.

The chain is built from TRBV7-9 and TRBJ1-3; unclear D gene. This CDR3 contains 16 residues. Germline V gene sequence: CDR1 SEHNR, CDR2 FQNEAQ (reference sequence). V dropped 3 bases and J dropped 0 bases, with 12 bases sitting between them. This CDR3 reads CASSFTGSPSGNTIYF. The DNA for the CDR3 is TGTGCCAGCAGCTTTACCGGGAGCCCCTCTGGAAACACCATATATTTT.

The gene calls are TRBV13 and TRBJ2-7; 11 bases fit TRBD1. The CDR3 loop spans 14 amino acids. The ends lost 5 bases at V and 7 bases at J; junction bases unmatched: 7. Germline CDR1 PRHDT, CDR2 FYEKMQ (reference sequence). The chain's CDR3 is CASSPGQGATEQYF. DNA of the CDR3: TGTGCCAGCAGCCCAGGACAGGGGGCGACAGAGCAGTACTTC.

J is TRBJ2-5 and V is TRBV4-3; possibly TRBD1 or TRBD2 for D (6 bases each). Germline V gene sequence: CDR1 LGHNA, CDR2 YSLEER. CDR3 length: 15 amino acids. Deletions cut 0 bases from V and 4 bases from J, with 12 bases between. In nucleotides, the CDR3 is TGCGCCAGCAGCCAAGAAACCGGGGGCGTAGAGACCCAGTACTTC. Amino acid sequence: CASSQETGGVETQYF.